These T cell receptor beta chains were read from a single sample in a study of somatic mutations in cytotoxic T cells in rheumatoid arthritis. The assay was immunoSEQ multiplex PCR, and TCRdb's table has in-frame clones only and misses some. Altogether several thousand clones are present, around 74% being singletons, with the ten largest covering less than 25%. Sequenced input: CD8+ T cells sorted from blood. These receptor sequences come from an adult with rheumatoid arthritis. CDR3s include the opening cysteine and the closing phenylalanine or tryptophan. A D gene is named only where the DNA matches it firmly. For some rows the clone size is stated as once, few or many, or as a class when expanded; others skip it.

J gene | V gene | D gene | clone size | CDR3 DNA | CDR3 protein
TRBJ1-1 | TRBV7-9 | TRBD1 | NA | TGTGCCAGCAGCCCGGGGACAGCCACTGAAGCTTTCTTT | CASSPGTATEAFF
TRBJ2-6 | TRBV23-1 | NA | NA | TGCGCCAGCAGTCGATCTGGGACGGTCAGCTCTGGGGCCAACGTCCTGACTTTC | CASSRSGTVSSGANVLTF
TRBJ2-5 | TRBV7-9 | TRBD1 | NA | TGTGCCAGCAGCTTAGAGTGGGAGACAGGGGTTGGTGAGACCCAGTACTTC | CASSLEWETGVGETQYF
TRBJ2-7 | TRBV7-2 | NA | NA | TGTGCCAGCAGCTTATCCCCCTACGAGCAGTACTTC | CASSLSPYEQYF
TRBJ1-6 | TRBV11-2 | TRBD1 | once | TGTGCCAGGGAGGACAGGGTAAATTCACCCCTCCACTTT | CAREDRVNSPLHF
TRBJ2-3 | TRBV4-3 | NA | NA | TGCGCCAGCAGCCAAGACCCGGCCCGCCCAGATACGCAGTATTTT | CASSQDPARPDTQYF
TRBJ2-1 | TRBV11-2 | NA | NA | TGTGCCAGCAGCCTCTCAGGGAAGGTGCACAATGAGCAGTTCTTC | CASSLSGKVHNEQFF
TRBJ1-1 | TRBV27 | TRBD1 | NA | TGTGCCAGCAGTTGGACAGGGGCGGGTGAAGCTTTCTTT | CASSWTGAGEAFF
TRBJ1-2 | TRBV19 | NA | NA | TGTGCCAGTAGTATAGATCGGGGCCCCAATGGCTACACCTTC | CASSIDRGPNGYTF
TRBJ1-1 | TRBV13 | TRBD1 | NA | TGTGCCAGCAGCGCCGACAGGGTGGCTTTCTTT | CASSADRVAFF
TRBJ2-2 | TRBV7-9 | NA | NA | TGTGCCAGCAGCCCTAAAGCAGGGACCGGGGAGCTGTTTTTT | CASSPKAGTGELFF
TRBJ2-6 | TRBV14 | NA | few | TGTGCCAGCAGCCACCGGGAGTCTGGGGCCAACGTCCTGACTTTC | CASSHRESGANVLTF
TRBJ1-1 | TRBV2 | NA | NA | TGTGCCAGCATCACGGGTCTGAACACTGAAGCTTTCTTT | CASITGLNTEAFF
TRBJ2-2 | TRBV11-1 | NA | NA | TGTGCCAGCAGCTTAGGAAGGGAGCTGTTTTTT | CASSLGRELFF
TRBJ2-7 | TRBV27 | TRBD2 | NA | TGTGCCAGCAGTCTTCGAGCGGGGGAGAGCTACGAGCAGTACTTC | CASSLRAGESYEQYF
TRBJ2-3 | TRBV9 | TRBD2 | once | TGTGCCAGCCGGGGGGGCGGGGACACAGATACGCAGTATTTT | CASRGGGDTDTQYF
TRBJ2-1 | TRBV28 | NA | NA | TGTGCCAGCAGTTCCCCCCTGGGGTCCTACAATGAGCAGTTCTTC | CASSSPLGSYNEQFF
TRBJ2-7 | TRBV9 | TRBD2 | NA | TGTGCCAGCAGCCCCGGGGGGGCTCTGGGGGAGCAGTACTTC | CASSPGGALGEQYF
TRBJ2-5 | TRBV5-4 | TRBD1 | NA | TGTGCCGGAAGCTCGACAGGGGAAGGGAGAGAGACCCAGTACTTC | CAGSSTGEGRETQYF
TRBJ2-7 | TRBV7-9 | NA | NA | TGTGCCAGCCTTCGGACCCCCAGCTACGAGCAGTACTTC | CASLRTPSYEQYF
TRBJ2-3 | TRBV2 | TRBD2 | few | TGTGCCAGCAGTGAAAATCTAGCGGGTAGCACAGATACGCAGTATTTT | CASSENLAGSTDTQYF
TRBJ1-2 | TRBV28 | TRBD1 | NA | TGTGCCAGCAGCTCCCGACAGGGAGACTACGGCTACACCTTC | CASSSRQGDYGYTF